This T cell receptor (beta chain) was identified during a study of OX40 agonist ivuxolimab in advanced cancers. At the level of the study: Subjects had a mean age of about 60 years, with a range of 23 to 79; less than 90% were male. Study-wide findings and caveats: Doses of 0.1 to 3.0 mg/kg were accompanied by clonal expansion of CD4+ and CD8+ blood T cells by week 6.

Method: immunoSEQ multiplex PCR; TCRdb's copy keeps in-frame clones and lacks some. The sample carries approximately 23,000 clones, approximately 88% recorded once. Germline CDR1 reads SGHVS; CDR2 reads FNYEAQ. V was pared by 1 base and J by 2 bases, with 6 bases between. The CDR3 runs to 13 residues. Concerning this clone: The target antigen is unknown.

The TCR originated in an adult with an advanced solid tumor such as melanoma, head and neck, liver or kidney cancer. The chain carries TRBV7-6 and TRBJ2-7; D gene ambiguous. The material sequenced was CD4+ or CD8+ T cells sorted from blood, taken in a trial of the OX40 agonist ivuxolimab. In DNA form, the CDR3 reads TGTGCCAGCAGCTTAGGGACGCCCTACGAGCAGTACTTC. The encoded protein is CASSLGTPYEQYF.